The rows below give T cell receptor beta chains drawn from one sample of a study of T cells in tumors and immune-related adverse events. Using immunoSEQ multiplex PCR, the repertoire was profiled, and TCRdb retains in-frame clones only, with some absent. The sample has approximately 4,600 clones, about two thirds seen once; the top ten hold about 6.1%. The material sequenced was gut tissue, taken from a patient treated with anti-PD-1 therapy. The receptors shown here come from a female donor with metastatic renal cell carcinoma. The CDR3 runs from the conserved cysteine through the conserved F or W. The order of the fields is V gene, J gene, D gene, clone size, CDR3 DNA, CDR3 protein. The D gene is left open where the match is weak. Size is omitted from some rows. Given values are once, few, many or a class for expanded clones.

V: TRBV2
J: TRBJ2-3
D: .
size: few
DNA: TGTGCCAGCAGTGAAGACACAGATACGCAGTATTTT
CDR3: CASSEDTDTQYF

V: TRBV18
J: TRBJ1-2
D: .
size: once
DNA: TGTGCCAGCTCGTCCGAGCCGGGGGACTATGGCTACACCTTC
CDR3: CASSSEPGDYGYTF

V: TRBV19
J: TRBJ2-2
D: TRBD1
size: .
DNA: TGTGCCAGTAAGGACAGGGGGGACACCGGGGAGCTGTTTTTT
CDR3: CASKDRGDTGELFF

V: TRBV7-6
J: TRBJ2-5
D: TRBD2
size: once
DNA: TGTGCCAGCAGCTTAGAGCTAGCGGGGGGTCCTATTGTTGCCCAGTACTTC
CDR3: CASSLELAGGPIVAQYF

V: TRBV15
J: TRBJ2-1
D: TRBD2
size: few
DNA: TGTGCCACCAGCGGTGGGGATGGTAGCGGGAACTATTACAATGAGCAGTTCTTC
CDR3: CATSGGDGSGNYYNEQFF

V: TRBV6-5
J: TRBJ1-1
D: .
size: .
DNA: TGTGCCAGCAGTTCGATTGAAGCTTTCTTT
CDR3: CASSSIEAFF

V: TRBV12-5
J: TRBJ2-3
D: TRBD2
size: .
DNA: TGTGCTAGCCAGAGGGGGGCTAGCGGGAGGGCAGATACGCAGTATTTT
CDR3: CASQRGASGRADTQYF

V: TRBV12-2
J: TRBJ1-3
D: .
size: medium-sized
DNA: TGTGCAAGTCGCTTACCTCTCAAAGGGGGAAACACCATATATTTT
CDR3: CASRLPLKGGNTIYF

V: TRBV4-2
J: TRBJ1-5
D: .
size: once
DNA: TGTGCCAGCAGCATGGGCAGTTATAGCAATCAGCCCCAGCATTTT
CDR3: CASSMGSYSNQPQHF

V: TRBV19
J: TRBJ2-3
D: TRBD1
size: .
DNA: TGTGCCAGTAGGGCCACAGGGGAAGATACGCAGTATTTT
CDR3: CASRATGEDTQYF

V: TRBV9
J: TRBJ1-2
D: .
size: once
DNA: TGTGCCAGCAGCGTCGCGGTAGGCCCTAACTATGGCTACACCTTC
CDR3: CASSVAVGPNYGYTF

V: TRBV11-3
J: TRBJ2-7
D: TRBD1
size: .
DNA: TGTGCCAGCAGCCCGACCGGGGACAGCTACGAGCAGTACTTC
CDR3: CASSPTGDSYEQYF